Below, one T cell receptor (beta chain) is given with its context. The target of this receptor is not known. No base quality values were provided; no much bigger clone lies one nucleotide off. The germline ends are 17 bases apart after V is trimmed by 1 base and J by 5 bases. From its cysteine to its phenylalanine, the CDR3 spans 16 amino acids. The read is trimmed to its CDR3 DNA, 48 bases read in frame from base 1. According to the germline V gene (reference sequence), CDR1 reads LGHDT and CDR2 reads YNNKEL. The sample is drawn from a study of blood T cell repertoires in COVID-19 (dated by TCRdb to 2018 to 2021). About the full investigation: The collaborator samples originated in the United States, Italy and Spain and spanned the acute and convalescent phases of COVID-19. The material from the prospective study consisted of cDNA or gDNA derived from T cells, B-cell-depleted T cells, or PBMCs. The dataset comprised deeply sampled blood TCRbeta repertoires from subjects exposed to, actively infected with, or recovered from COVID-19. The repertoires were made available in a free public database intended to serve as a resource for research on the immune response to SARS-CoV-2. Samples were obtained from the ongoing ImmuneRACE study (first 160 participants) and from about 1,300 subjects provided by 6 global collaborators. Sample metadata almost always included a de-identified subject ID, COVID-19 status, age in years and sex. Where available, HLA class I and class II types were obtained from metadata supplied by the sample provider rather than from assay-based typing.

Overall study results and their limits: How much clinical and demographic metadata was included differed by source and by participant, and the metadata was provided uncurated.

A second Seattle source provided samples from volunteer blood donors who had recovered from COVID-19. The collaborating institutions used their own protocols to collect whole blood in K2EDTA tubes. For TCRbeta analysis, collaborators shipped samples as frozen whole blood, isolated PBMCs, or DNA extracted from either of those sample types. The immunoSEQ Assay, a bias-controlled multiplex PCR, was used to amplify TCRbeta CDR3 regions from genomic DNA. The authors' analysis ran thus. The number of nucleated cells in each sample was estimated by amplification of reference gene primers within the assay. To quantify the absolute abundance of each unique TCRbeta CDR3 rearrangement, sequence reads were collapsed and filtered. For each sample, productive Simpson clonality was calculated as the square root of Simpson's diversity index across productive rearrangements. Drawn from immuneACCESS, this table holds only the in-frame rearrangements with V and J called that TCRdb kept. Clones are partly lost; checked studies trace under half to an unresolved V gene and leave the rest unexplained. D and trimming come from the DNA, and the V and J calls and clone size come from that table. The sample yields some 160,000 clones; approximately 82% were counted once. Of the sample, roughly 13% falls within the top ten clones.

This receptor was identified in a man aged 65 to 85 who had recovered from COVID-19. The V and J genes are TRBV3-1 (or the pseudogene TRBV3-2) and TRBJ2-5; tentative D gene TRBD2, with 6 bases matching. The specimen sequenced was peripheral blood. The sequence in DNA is TGTGCCAGCAGCCAAGGAGGGCGAGCCCTAGCGGAGACCCAGTACTTC. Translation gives CASSQGGRALAETQYF.